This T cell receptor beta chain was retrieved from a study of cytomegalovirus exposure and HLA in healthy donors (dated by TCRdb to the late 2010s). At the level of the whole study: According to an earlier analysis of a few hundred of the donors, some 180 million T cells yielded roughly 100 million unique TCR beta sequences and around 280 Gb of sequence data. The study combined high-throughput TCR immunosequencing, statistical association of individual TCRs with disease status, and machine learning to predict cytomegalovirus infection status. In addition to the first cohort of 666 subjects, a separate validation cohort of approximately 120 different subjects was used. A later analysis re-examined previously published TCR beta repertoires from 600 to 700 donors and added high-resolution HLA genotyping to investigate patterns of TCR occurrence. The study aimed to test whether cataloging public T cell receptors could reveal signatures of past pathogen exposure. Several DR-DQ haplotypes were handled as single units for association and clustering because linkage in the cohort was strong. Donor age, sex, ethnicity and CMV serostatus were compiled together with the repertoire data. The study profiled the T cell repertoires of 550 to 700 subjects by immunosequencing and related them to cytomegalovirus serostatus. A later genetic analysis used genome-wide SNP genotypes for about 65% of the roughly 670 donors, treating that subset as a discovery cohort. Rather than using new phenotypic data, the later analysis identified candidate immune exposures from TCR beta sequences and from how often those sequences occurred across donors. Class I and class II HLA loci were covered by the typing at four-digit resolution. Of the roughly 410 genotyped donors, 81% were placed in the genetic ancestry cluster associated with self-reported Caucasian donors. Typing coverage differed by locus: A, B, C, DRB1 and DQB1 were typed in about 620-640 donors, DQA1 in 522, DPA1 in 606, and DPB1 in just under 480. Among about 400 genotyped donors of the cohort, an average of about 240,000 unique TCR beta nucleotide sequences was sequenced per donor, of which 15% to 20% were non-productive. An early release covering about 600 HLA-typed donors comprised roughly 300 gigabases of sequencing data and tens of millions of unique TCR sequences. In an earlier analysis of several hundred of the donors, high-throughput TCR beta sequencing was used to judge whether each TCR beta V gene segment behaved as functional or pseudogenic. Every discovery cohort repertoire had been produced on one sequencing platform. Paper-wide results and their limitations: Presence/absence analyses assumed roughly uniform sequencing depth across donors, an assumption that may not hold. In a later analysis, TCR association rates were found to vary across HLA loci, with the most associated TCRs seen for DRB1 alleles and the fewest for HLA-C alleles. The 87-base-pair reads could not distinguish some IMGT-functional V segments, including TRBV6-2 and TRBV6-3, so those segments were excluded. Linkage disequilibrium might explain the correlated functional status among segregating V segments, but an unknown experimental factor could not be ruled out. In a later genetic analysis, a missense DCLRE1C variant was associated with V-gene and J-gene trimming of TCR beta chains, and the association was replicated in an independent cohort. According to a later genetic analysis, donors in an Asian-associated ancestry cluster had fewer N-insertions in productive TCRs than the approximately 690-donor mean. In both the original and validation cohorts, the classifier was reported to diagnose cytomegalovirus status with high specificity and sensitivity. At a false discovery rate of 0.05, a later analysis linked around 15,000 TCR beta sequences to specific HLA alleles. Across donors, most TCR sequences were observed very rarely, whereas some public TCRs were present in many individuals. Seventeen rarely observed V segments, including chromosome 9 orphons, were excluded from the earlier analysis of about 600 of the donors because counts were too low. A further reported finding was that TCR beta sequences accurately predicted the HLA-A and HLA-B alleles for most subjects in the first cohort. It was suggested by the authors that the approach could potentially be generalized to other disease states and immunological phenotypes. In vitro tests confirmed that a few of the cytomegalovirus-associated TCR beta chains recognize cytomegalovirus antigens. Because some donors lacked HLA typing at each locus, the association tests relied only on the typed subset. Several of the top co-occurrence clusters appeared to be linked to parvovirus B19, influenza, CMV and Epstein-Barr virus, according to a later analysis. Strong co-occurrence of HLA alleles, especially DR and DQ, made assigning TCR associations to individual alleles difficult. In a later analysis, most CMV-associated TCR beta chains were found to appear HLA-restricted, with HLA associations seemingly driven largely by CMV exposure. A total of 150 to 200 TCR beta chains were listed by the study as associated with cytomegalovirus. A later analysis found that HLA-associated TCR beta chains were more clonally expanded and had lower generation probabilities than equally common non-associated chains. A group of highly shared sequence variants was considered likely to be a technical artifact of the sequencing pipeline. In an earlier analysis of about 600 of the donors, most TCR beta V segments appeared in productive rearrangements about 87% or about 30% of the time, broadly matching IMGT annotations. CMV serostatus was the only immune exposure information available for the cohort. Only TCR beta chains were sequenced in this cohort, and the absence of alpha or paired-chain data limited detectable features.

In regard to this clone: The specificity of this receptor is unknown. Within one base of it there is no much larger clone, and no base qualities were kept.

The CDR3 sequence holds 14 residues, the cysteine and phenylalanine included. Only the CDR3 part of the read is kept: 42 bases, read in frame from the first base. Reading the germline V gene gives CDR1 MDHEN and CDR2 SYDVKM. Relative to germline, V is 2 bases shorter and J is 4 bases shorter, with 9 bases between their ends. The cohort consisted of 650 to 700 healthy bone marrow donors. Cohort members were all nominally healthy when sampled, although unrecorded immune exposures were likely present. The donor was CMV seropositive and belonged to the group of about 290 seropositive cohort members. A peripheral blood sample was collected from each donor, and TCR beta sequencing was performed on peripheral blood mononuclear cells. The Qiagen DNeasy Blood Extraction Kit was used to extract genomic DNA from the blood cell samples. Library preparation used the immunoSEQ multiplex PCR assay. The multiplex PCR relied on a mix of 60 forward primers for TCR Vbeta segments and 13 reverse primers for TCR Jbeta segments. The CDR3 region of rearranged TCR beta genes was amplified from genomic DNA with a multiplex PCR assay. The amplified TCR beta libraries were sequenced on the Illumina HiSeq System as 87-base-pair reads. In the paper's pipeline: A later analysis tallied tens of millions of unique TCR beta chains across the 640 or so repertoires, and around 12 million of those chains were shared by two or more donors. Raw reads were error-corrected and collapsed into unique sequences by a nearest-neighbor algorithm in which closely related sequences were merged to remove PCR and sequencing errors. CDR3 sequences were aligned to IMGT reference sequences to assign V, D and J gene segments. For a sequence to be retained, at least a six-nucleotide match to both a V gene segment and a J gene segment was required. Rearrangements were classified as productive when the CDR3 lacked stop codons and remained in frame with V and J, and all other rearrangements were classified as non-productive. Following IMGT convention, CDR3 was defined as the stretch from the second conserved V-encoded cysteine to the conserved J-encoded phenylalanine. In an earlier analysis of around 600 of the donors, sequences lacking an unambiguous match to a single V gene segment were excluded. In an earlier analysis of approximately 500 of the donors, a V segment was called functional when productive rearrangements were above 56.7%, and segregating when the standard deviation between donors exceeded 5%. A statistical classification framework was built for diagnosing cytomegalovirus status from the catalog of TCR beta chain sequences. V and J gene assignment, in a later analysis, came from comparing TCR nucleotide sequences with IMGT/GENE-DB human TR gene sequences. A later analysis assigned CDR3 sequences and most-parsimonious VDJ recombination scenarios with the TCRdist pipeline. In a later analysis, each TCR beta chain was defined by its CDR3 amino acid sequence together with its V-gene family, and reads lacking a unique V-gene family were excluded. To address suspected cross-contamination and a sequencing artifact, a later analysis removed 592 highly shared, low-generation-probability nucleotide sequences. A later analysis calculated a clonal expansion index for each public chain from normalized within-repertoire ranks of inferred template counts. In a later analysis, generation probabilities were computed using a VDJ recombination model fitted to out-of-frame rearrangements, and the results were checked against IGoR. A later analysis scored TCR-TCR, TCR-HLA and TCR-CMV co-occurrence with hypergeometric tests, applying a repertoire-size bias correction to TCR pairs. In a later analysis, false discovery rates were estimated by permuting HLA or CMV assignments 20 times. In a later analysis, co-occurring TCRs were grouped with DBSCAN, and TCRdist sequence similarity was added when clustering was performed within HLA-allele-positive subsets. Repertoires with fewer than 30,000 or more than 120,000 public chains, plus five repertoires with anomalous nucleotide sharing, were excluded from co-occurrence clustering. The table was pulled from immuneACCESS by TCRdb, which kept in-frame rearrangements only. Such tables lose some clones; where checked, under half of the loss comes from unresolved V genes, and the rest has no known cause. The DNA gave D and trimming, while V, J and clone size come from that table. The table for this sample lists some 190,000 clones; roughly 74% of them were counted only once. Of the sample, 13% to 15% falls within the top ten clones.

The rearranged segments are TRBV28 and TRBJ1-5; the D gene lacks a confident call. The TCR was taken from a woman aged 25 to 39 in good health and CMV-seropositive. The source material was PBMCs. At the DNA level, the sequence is TGTGCCAGCAGTTTAATCAGAAAAAATCAGCCCCAGCATTTT. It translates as CASSLIRKNQPQHF. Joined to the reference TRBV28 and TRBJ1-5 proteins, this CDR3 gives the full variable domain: DVKVTQSSRYLVKRTGEKVFLECVQDMDHENMFWYRQDPGLGLRLIYFSYDVKMKEKGDIPEGYSVSREKKERFSLILESASTNQTSMYLCASSLIRKNQPQHFGDGTRLSIL.